This T cell receptor beta chain was observed in a study of prognosis after radiotherapy for stage I lung cancer. Study-wide background: Ages of the 10 to 15 men and roughly six women ranged about 50 to 84 years, median about 70.

Two-round multiplex PCR, the amplification method, yielded TCR beta CDR3 from genomic DNA. Amplification in first-round PCR relied on primers specific to each TRBV and TRBJ gene. TCRdb independently ran MiXCR on the multiplex PCR reads; one entry per CDR3 protein. The sample holds about 19,000 distinct CDR3 sequences, about 46% seen once. For this clonotype: At one of its ends the junction is not consistent with the germline gene, which may arise from a read error.

Germline V gives CDR1 SEHNR, CDR2 FQNEAQ (reference sequence). The CDR3 covers 13 residues. The chain recombines TRBV7-9 with TRBJ2-7, with 7 nucleotides matching TRBD1. Here the sequenced sample was PBMCs, taken before or after stereotactic body radiation therapy (not recorded which). The sequence derives from a donor of 50 years or more with non-small cell lung cancer. The CDR3 DNA reads TGCGCCAGCATCTTAAGGACAGGCGCCGAGCAGTACTTC. Amino acid sequence: CASILRTGAEQYF. Variable domain in full (rest from reference TRBV7-9 and TRBJ2-7): DTGVSQNPRHKITKRGQNVTFRCDPISEHNRLYWYRQTLGQGPEFLTYFQNEAQLEKSRLLSDRFSAERPKGSFSTLEIQRTEQGDSAMYLCASILRTGAEQYFGPGTRLTVT.